The present entry profiles one T cell receptor (beta chain) with its context. This sample stems from a study of glioma-infiltrating T cells. The iRepertoire nested amplicon-rescue multiplex PCR amplified TCR alpha and beta CDR3s from RNA. TCRdb recomputed calls from the multiplex PCR reads with MiXCR, one row per CDR3 protein. Here the sample spans approximately 190,000 distinct CDR3 sequences, more than 25% being singletons. V shed 4 bases, J shed 1 base, and the junction held 7 bases outside the gene matches. The V gene's germline CDR1 is MDHEN and CDR2 SYDVKM. CDR3 length: 16 amino acids. The genes are TRBV28 and TRBJ2-5; 9 nucleotides align to TRBD2. This TCR was sampled from a human donor with low-grade glioma or glioblastoma, undergoing nonglioma brain surgery, or in good health (not recorded which). The sample comprised glioma tissue, nonneoplastic brain tissue, or PBMCs (not recorded which). Here the CDR3 DNA reads TGTGCCAGCAGTTCACCACCAGCGGGGGGCCAAGAGACCCAGTACTTC. It specifies CASSSPPAGGQETQYF.